This T cell receptor (beta chain) was recovered during a study of blood T cell repertoires in COVID-19. Study at large: From T cells, B-cell-depleted T cells, or PBMCs came the material, which was cDNA or gDNA.

Trimming at V came to 5 bases and at J to 5 bases, leaving 18 bases not matched to a gene. The CDR3 totals 18 residues. Germline V gene lookup returns CDR1 SGHAT and CDR2 FQNNGV. In the study's own analysis: The assay estimated nucleated cells by amplifying reference gene primers. Sequenced by immunoSEQ multiplex PCR; TCRdb stores in-frame clones only, minus some. For V, J and clone size, that table is used; D and trimming come from the DNA. The repertoire holds fewer than 150,000 clones, over 75% seen once, with 2.5% to 3.5% in the top ten. The chain employs TRBV11-2 and TRBJ1-1; TRBD1 agrees at 9 bases. This clonotype was obtained from a man between 45 and 60 years old with acute or convalescent COVID-19. The sequenced material came from peripheral blood. CDR3 coding DNA: TGTGCCAGCAGCCCCCGCCCGGGACAGGGAACGGGGGAGACTGAAGCTTTCTTT. It yields the protein CASSPRPGQGTGETEAFF.